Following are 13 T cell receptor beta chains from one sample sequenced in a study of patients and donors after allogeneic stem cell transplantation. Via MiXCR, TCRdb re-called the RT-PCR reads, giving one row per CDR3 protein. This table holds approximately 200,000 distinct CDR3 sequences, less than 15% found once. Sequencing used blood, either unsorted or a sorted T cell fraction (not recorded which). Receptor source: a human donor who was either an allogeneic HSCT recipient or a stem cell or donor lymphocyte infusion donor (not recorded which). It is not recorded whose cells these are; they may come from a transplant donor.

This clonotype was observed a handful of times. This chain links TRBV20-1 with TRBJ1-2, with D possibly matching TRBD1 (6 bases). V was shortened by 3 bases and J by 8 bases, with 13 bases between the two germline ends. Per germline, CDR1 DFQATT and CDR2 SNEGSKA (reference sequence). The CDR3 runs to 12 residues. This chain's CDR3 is CSAREGGGGYTF. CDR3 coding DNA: TGCAGTGCTAGGGAAGGGGGTGGAGGCTACACCTTC.

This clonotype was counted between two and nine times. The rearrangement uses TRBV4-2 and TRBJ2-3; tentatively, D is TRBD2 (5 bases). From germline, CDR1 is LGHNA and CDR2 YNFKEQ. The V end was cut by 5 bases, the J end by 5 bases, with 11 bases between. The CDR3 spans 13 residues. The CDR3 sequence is CASSAGSGDTQYF. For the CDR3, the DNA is TGTGCCAGCAGCGCTGGGAGCGGAGATACGCAGTATTTT.

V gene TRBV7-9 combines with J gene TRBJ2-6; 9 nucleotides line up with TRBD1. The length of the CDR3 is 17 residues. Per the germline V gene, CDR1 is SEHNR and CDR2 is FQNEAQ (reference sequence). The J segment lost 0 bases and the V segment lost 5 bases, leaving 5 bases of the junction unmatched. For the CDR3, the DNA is TGTGCCAGCAGCGTCCGGGACAGGGACTCTGGGGCCAACGTCCTGACTTTC. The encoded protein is CASSVRDRDSGANVLTF. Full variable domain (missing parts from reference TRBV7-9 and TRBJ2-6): DTGVSQNPRHKITKRGQNVTFRCDPISEHNRLYWYRQTLGQGPEFLTYFQNEAQLEKSRLLSDRFSAERPKGSFSTLEIQRTEQGDSAMYLCASSVRDRDSGANVLTFGAGSRLTVL.

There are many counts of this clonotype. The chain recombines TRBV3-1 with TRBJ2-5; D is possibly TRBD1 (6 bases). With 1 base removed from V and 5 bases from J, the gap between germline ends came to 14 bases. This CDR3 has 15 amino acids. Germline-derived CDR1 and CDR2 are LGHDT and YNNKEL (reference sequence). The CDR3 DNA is TGTGCCAGCAGCCAAGGCTCGACAGGCGGGGAGACCCAGTACTTC. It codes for CASSQGSTGGETQYF.

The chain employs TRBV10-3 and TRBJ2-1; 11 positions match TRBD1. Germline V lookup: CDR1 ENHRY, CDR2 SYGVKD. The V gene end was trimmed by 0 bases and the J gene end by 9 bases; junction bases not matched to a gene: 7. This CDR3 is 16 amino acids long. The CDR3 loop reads CAISESDRGHIAEQFF. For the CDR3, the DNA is TGTGCCATCAGTGAGTCGGACAGGGGGCATATTGCTGAGCAGTTCTTC.

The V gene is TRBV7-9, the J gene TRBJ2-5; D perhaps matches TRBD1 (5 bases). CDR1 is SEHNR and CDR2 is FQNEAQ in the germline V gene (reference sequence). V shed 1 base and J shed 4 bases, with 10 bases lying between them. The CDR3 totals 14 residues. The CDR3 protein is CASSLDGAGETQYF. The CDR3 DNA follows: TGTGCCAGCAGCTTAGATGGGGCCGGAGAGACCCAGTACTTC.

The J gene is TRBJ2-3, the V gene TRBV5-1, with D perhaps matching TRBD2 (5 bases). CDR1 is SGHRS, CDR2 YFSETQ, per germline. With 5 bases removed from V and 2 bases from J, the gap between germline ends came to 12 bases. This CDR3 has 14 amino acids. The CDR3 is CASSPDSHTDTQYF. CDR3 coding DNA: TGCGCCAGCAGTCCGGACTCTCACACAGATACGCAGTATTTT.

The CDR3 DNA is TGTGCCAGCAGCGTTTGGTCGGGGGGCACAGATACGCAGTATTTT. Translating gives CASSVWSGGTDTQYF. The rearrangement links TRBV9 to TRBJ2-3; tentatively, D is TRBD2 (6 bases). CDR3 length: 15 residues. Trimming removed 2 bases at V and 1 base at J, with 11 bases between. Germline lookup yields CDR1 SGDLS and CDR2 YYNGEE.

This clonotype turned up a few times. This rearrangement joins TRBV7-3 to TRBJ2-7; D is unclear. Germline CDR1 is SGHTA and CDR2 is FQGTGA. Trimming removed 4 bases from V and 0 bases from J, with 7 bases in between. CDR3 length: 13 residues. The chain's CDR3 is CASSSAASYEQYF. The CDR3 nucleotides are TGTGCCAGCAGCTCGGCGGCCTCCTACGAGCAGTACTTC.

CDR3 in DNA: TGTGCCAGCAGCATCGCCGGGACTAGGACAAATGAGCAGTTCTTC. Residues: CASSIAGTRTNEQFF. This rearrangement joins TRBV7-8 to TRBJ2-1, with 8 bases matching TRBD2. The germline gives CDR1 SGHVS, CDR2 FQNEAQ. Trimming removed 5 bases from V and 7 bases from J; junction bases left unmatched: 10. The CDR3 sequence is 15 residues long. Filled out from reference TRBV7-8 and TRBJ2-1, the complete variable domain reads GAGVSQSPRYKVAKRGQDVALRCDPISGHVSLFWYQQALGQGPEFLTYFQNEAQLDKSGLPSDRFFAERPEGSVSTLKIQRTQQEDSAVYLCASSIAGTRTNEQFFGPGTRLTVL.

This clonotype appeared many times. The CDR3 here is CASSQGTGPLSYEQYF. CDR3 nucleotides: TGTGCCAGCAGCCAAGGCACAGGGCCCCTCTCCTACGAGCAGTACTTC. The chain uses TRBV4-2 and TRBJ2-7; a possible D gene is TRBD1 (6 bases). The germline gives CDR1 LGHNA, CDR2 YNFKEQ. This CDR3 is 16 amino acids long. V was cut by 1 base and J by 0 bases, with 13 bases left in between.

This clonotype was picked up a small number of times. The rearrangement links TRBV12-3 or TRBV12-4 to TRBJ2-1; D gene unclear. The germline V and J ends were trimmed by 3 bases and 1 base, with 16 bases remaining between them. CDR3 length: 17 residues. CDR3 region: CASSFSLGIGSYNEQFF. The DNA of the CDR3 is TGTGCCAGCAGTTTCAGTTTGGGTATCGGGTCCTACAATGAGCAGTTCTTC.

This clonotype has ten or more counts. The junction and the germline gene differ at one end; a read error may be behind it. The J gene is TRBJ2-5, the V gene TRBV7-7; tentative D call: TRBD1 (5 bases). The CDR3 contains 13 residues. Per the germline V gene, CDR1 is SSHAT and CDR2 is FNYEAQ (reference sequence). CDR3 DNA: TGTGCTAGCAGCATAGGGGCCCAAGAGACCCAGTACTTC. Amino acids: CASSIGAQETQYF.